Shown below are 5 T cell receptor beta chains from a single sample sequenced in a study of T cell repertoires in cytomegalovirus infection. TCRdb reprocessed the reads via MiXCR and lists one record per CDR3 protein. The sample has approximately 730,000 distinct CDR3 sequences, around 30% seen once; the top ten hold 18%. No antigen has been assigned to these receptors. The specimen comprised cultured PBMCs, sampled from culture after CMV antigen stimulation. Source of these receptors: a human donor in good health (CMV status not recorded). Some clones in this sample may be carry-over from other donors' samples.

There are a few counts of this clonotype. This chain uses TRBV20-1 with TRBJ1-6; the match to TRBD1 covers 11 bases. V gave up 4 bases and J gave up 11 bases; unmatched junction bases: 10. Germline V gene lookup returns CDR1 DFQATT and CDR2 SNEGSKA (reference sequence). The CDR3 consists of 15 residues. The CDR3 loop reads CSATALGTGGAPLHF. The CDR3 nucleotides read TGCAGTGCTACCGCCCTCGGGACAGGGGGGGCACCCCTCCACTTT.

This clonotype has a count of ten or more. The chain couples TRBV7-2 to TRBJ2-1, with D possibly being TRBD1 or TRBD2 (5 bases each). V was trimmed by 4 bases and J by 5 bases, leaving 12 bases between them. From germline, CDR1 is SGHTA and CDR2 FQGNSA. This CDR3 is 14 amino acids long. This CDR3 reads CASSSSGANNEQFF. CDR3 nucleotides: TGTGCCAGCAGCTCATCCGGGGCCAACAATGAGCAGTTCTTC. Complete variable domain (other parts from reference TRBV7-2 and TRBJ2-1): GAGVSQSPSNKVTEKGKDVELRCDPISGHTALYWYRQSLGQGLEFLIYFQGNSAPDKSGLPSDRFSAERTGGSVSTLTIQRTQQEDSAVYLCASSSSGANNEQFFGPGTRLTVL.

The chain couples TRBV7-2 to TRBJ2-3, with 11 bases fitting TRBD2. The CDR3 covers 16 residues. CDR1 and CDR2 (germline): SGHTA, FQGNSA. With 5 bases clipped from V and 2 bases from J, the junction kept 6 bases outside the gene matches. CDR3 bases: TGTGCCAGCAGCAAACTAGCGGGGGCCCTCACAGATACGCAGTATTTT. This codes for CASSKLAGALTDTQYF.

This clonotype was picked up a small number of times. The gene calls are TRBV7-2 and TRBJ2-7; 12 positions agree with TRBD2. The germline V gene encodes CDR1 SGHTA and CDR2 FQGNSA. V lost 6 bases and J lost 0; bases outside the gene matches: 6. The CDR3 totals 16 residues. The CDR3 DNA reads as TGTGCCAGCAGAGTGACTAGCGGGAGTCTCTCCTACGAGCAGTACTTC. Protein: CASRVTSGSLSYEQYF.

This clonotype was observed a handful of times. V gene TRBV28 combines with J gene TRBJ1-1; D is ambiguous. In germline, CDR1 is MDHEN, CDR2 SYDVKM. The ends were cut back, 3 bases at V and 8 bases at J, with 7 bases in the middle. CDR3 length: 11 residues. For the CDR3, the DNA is TGTGCCAGCAGTTTGTCGGGCGAAGCTTTCTTT. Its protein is CASSLSGEAFF.